Presented here are 23 T cell receptor beta chains from one specimen sequenced in a study of T-cell memory formation after mild COVID-19. Using its own MiXCR run on the 5' RACE reads, TCRdb lists one record per CDR3 protein. The sample holds roughly 110,000 distinct CDR3 sequences, 13% to 15% seen once. The sequenced sample was PBMCs or a T cell subset sorted from them (not recorded which). The receptors were sampled from a man younger than 35 who had mild COVID-19 (a few samples of this study predate the infection). Cell type and time point are not known.

This clonotype was recorded many times. V and J are TRBV5-1 and TRBJ2-1; 7 bases match TRBD1. CDR3 length equals 16 residues. V lost 0 bases and J lost 2; bases outside the gene matches: 5. Germline CDR1 reads SGHRS; CDR2 reads YFSETQ. Here the CDR3 reads CASSLARQGTYNEQFF. The CDR3 region has the DNA TGCGCCAGCAGCTTGGCCCGACAGGGAACCTACAATGAGCAGTTCTTC. The variable domain in full, completed from reference TRBV5-1 and TRBJ2-1, reads KAGVTQTPRYLIKTRGQQVTLSCSPISGHRSVSWYQQTPGQGLQFLFEYFSETQRNKGNFPGRFSGRQFSNSRSEMNVSTLELGDSALYLCASSLARQGTYNEQFFGPGTRLTVL.

This clonotype came up a few times. The V and J genes are TRBV12-3 or TRBV12-4 and TRBJ2-3; TRBD1 agrees at 9 bases. This CDR3 has 15 amino acids. V lost 5 bases to trimming and J lost 4 bases; unmatched junction nucleotides: 7. CDR3 region: CASSLPGTGSDTQYF. As DNA, the CDR3 is TGTGCCAGCAGTCTTCCGGGGACAGGGTCAGATACGCAGTATTTT.

The gene calls are TRBV13 and TRBJ2-7, with D maybe TRBD1 (5 bases). From germline, CDR1 is PRHDT and CDR2 FYEKMQ (reference sequence). Trimming pared 5 bases from V and 0 bases from J, leaving 14 bases between. CDR3 length: 15 residues. CDR3 nucleotides: TGTGCCAGCAGCCTCCAGGGTTTTGGCTCCTACGAGCAGTACTTC. Amino acids: CASSLQGFGSYEQYF.

V gene TRBV11-2 combines with J gene TRBJ2-3; D perhaps matches TRBD1 (5 bases). V gave up 4 bases and J gave up 4 bases, with 9 bases separating them. The germline gives CDR1 SGHAT, CDR2 FQNNGV. This CDR3 contains 13 residues. The CDR3 region is CASSWTPPDTQYF. CDR3 in DNA: TGTGCCAGCAGCTGGACACCGCCAGATACGCAGTATTTT.

For the CDR3, the DNA is TGCAGCGTTGGGGGGGGGTACGAGCAGTACTTC. This sequence encodes CSVGGGYEQYF. V gene TRBV29-1 combines with J gene TRBJ2-7; 7 bases are shared with TRBD2. J lost 4 bases, V lost 4 bases, and 1 base had no gene match. Germline lookup yields CDR1 SQVTM and CDR2 ANQGSEA. There are 11 residues in the CDR3.

The chain joins TRBV27 to TRBJ2-6; D is uncertain. The germline CDR1 and CDR2 sequences are MNHEY and SMNVEV (reference sequence). The length of the CDR3 is 14 residues. The ends were cut back, 9 bases at V and 4 bases at J, with 13 bases in the middle. The CDR3 is CASGSLAGANVLTF. The CDR3 DNA is TGTGCCAGTGGATCTTTGGCCGGGGCCAACGTCCTGACTTTC.

The chain is built from TRBV11-2 and TRBJ1-1; D gene uncertain. V was trimmed by 5 bases and J by 0 bases, leaving 13 bases between them. In germline, CDR1 is SGHAT, CDR2 FQNNGV. This CDR3 region has 15 residues. The CDR3 region has the DNA TGTGCCAGCAGCCCTTCCGGGATAATGAACACTGAAGCTTTCTTT. Translated, it gives CASSPSGIMNTEAFF. Full variable domain (outside the CDR3, taken from reference TRBV11-2 and TRBJ1-1): EAGVAQSPRYKIIEKRQSVAFWCNPISGHATLYWYQQILGQGPKLLIQFQNNGVVDDSQLPKDRFSAERLKGVDSTLKIQPAKLEDSAVYLCASSPSGIMNTEAFFGQGTRLTVV.

This clonotype was recorded at least ten times. V and J are TRBV4-3 and TRBJ2-3, with 10 bases identical to TRBD1. Germline V gene data show CDR1 as LGHNA and CDR2 as YSLEER. Trimming took 0 bases from V and 1 from J; bases not matched to a gene: 10. The CDR3 extends over 19 amino acids. The CDR3 is CASSQDPDRGEMGTDTQYF. CDR3 sequence (DNA): TGCGCCAGCAGCCAAGATCCGGACAGGGGGGAAATGGGCACAGATACGCAGTATTTT.

This clonotype showed up many times. The J gene is TRBJ2-1, the V gene TRBV6-4, with 8 nucleotides matching TRBD2. The CDR3 sequence is 15 residues long. Germline CDR1 is MRHNA and CDR2 is SNTAGT. V dropped 0 bases and J dropped 2; count of bases not matched to a gene: 0. The CDR3: CASSDSSGAYNEQFF. CDR3 bases: TGTGCCAGCAGTGACTCTAGCGGGGCCTACAATGAGCAGTTCTTC.

This clonotype was picked up a small number of times. The chain uses TRBV7-2 and TRBJ2-3; the match to TRBD2 covers 14 bases. CDR3 length: 16 amino acids. Germline values: CDR1 SGHTA, CDR2 FQGNSA. J gave up 2 bases and V 3 bases, and 1 base lay outside the gene matches. CDR3 DNA: TGTGCCAGCAGCTTGACTAGCGGGGGGGCCACAGATACGCAGTATTTT. Translating gives CASSLTSGGATDTQYF.

This clonotype was seen a handful of times. This sequence joins TRBV7-9 and TRBJ1-5; possibly TRBD1 for D (5 bases). The CDR3 is 13 amino acids. Germline CDR1 SEHNR, CDR2 FQNEAQ (reference sequence). V was trimmed by 5 bases and J by 3 bases, leaving 8 bases between them. The CDR3 region is CASSPGTNQPQHF. DNA of the CDR3: TGTGCCAGCAGCCCCGGGACCAATCAGCCCCAGCATTTT.

This clonotype has more than one count but fewer than ten. The chain has TRBV5-5 and TRBJ1-4; D is perhaps TRBD1 (5 bases). V dropped 4 bases and J dropped 7 bases, with 14 bases sitting between them. The CDR3 runs 14 residues. CDR1 and CDR2 (germline): SGHKS, YYEKEE (reference sequence). The CDR3 coding sequence is TGTGCCAGCAGCCCCCCGGCGGGGGTTGAAAAACTGTTTTTT. This codes for CASSPPAGVEKLFF.

At least ten counts were recorded for this clonotype. CDR3 sequence (DNA): TGTGCCAGCAGCTTAAGGGGTTATGAGCAGTTCTTC. This sequence encodes CASSLRGYEQFF. The chain carries TRBV7-9 and TRBJ2-1; D possibly corresponds to TRBD1 (5 bases). CDR1 is SEHNR and CDR2 is FQNEAQ in the germline V gene (reference sequence). The CDR3 length is 12 residues. Trimming took off 2 bases at V and 8 bases at J, with 7 bases between the two ends.

The gene calls are TRBV24-1 and TRBJ2-1; 9 nucleotides agree with TRBD1. In germline, CDR1 is KGHDR, CDR2 SFDVKD. V lost 7 bases to trimming and J lost 4 bases; unmatched junction nucleotides: 10. The CDR3 contains 16 residues. CDR3 bases: TGTGCCACCAGCTCAGGGACAGGGCGGCCGTACAATGAGCAGTTCTTC. The encoded protein is CATSSGTGRPYNEQFF.

The CDR3 sequence: CASSQEYPGAEQYV. The CDR3 DNA follows: TGTGCCAGCAGCCAAGAATACCCAGGCGCCGAGCAGTACGTC. The chain uses TRBV4-2 and TRBJ2-7; D is uncertain. The CDR3 has 14 residues. V lost 0 bases to trimming and J lost 6 bases, with 12 bases between them. Per germline, CDR1 LGHNA and CDR2 YNFKEQ.

This clonotype has only a few counts. This chain uses TRBV5-4 with TRBJ1-1, with unresolved D. Germline CDR1 reads SGHNT; CDR2 reads YYREEE (reference sequence). Trimming left V 3 bases short and J 1 base short, with 7 bases between. The CDR3 is 13 residues long. The CDR3 sequence: CASSSLTNTEAFF. DNA for the CDR3: TGTGCCAGCAGCTCCTTAACGAACACTGAAGCTTTCTTT. Based on the CDR3 plus reference TRBV5-4 and TRBJ1-1, the full variable domain is ETGVTQSPTHLIKTRGQQVTLRCSSQSGHNTVSWYQQALGQGPQFIFQYYREEENGRGNFPPRFSGLQFPNYSSELNVNALELDDSALYLCASSSLTNTEAFFGQGTRLTVV.

The chain combines TRBV7-2 with TRBJ1-3; D uncertain. Trimming took off 1 base at V and 4 bases at J, with 5 bases between the two ends. Germline V gene lookup returns CDR1 SGHTA and CDR2 FQGNSA. This CDR3 spans 13 amino acids. The CDR3 reads CASSLGWGNTIYF. In DNA form, the CDR3 reads TGTGCCAGCAGCTTAGGCTGGGGAAACACCATATATTTT. The full variable domain, completed using reference TRBV7-2 and TRBJ1-3, is GAGVSQSPSNKVTEKGKDVELRCDPISGHTALYWYRQSLGQGLEFLIYFQGNSAPDKSGLPSDRFSAERTGGSVSTLTIQRTQQEDSAVYLCASSLGWGNTIYFGEGSWLTVV.

The genes are TRBV27 and TRBJ2-2; D is tentatively TRBD1 or TRBD2 (5 bases each). The CDR3 consists of 14 residues. V lost 4 bases to trimming and J lost 1 base, with 7 bases between them. Germline CDR1 MNHEY, CDR2 SMNVEV (reference sequence). In DNA, the CDR3 is TGTGCCAGCAGTTGGGGGAGGAACACCGGGGAGCTGTTTTTT. Translating it yields CASSWGRNTGELFF.

This clonotype has at least ten counts. The J gene is TRBJ2-7, the V gene TRBV4-1; maybe TRBD2 (5 bases). The V end was cut by 5 bases, the J end by 1 base, with 12 bases between. The CDR3 contains 14 residues. Germline lookup yields CDR1 MGHRA and CDR2 YSYEKL. The CDR3 region is CASSSRSGSYEQYF. The DNA for the CDR3 is TGCGCCAGCAGCTCCAGGTCGGGATCCTACGAGCAGTACTTC.

This clonotype was counted between two and nine times. This chain connects TRBV6-6 to TRBJ1-5; D not certain. Germline CDR1 reads MNHNY; CDR2 reads SVGAGI (reference sequence). With 6 bases removed from V and 2 bases from J, the gap between germline ends came to 14 bases. The CDR3 has 15 residues. CDR3 nucleotides: TGTGCCAGCAGCGCTATGCGGTACGGCAATCAGCCCCAGCATTTT. Its translation is CASSAMRYGNQPQHF.

The genes are TRBV6-5 and TRBJ1-2; 7 nucleotides line up with TRBD1. The germline gives CDR1 MNHEY, CDR2 SVGAGI. Trimming removed 6 bases from V and 3 bases from J; junction bases left unmatched: 1. The CDR3 runs to 12 residues. For the CDR3, the DNA is TGTGCCAGCAGGGGACAGCACTATGGCTACACCTTC. As protein: CASRGQHYGYTF.

This clonotype appeared a few times. V usage is TRBV12-3 or TRBV12-4 and J usage is TRBJ2-5; tentatively, D is TRBD1 or TRBD2 (5 bases each). V lost 1 base to trimming and J lost 4 bases, with 16 bases between them. The CDR3 has 16 amino acids. The CDR3 nucleotides are TGTGCCAGCAGTTTAGTTATAGCCGGGACCGGAGAGACCCAGTACTTC. Protein: CASSLVIAGTGETQYF.

V is TRBV2 and J is TRBJ1-5, with a weak D call TRBD1 (5 bases). The V gene lost 7 bases and the J gene lost 6 bases, with 13 bases spanning the gap. This CDR3 has 13 residues. The germline V gene has CDR1 SNHLY and CDR2 FYNNEI. DNA of the CDR3: TGTGCCAGCACCGGATTTGGGGCTCAGCCCCAGCATTTT. Its translation: CASTGFGAQPQHF.